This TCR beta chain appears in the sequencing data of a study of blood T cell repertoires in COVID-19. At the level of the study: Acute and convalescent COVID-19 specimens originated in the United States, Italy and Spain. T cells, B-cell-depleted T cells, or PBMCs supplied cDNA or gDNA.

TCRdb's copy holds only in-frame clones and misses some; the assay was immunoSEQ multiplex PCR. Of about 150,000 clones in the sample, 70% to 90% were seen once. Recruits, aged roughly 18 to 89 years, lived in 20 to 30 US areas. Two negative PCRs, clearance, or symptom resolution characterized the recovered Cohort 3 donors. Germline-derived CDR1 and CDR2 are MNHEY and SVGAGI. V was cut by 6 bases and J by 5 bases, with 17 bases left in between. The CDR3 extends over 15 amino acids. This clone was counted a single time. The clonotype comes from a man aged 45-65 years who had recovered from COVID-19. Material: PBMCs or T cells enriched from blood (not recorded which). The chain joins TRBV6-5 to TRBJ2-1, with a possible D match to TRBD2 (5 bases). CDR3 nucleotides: TGTGCCAGCAGACCAACTTCGGACGGGAACAATGAGCAGTTCTTC. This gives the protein CASRPTSDGNNEQFF.